The 20 T cell receptor delta chains below all came from one sample that was sequenced in a study of γδ T cells in repeated Plasmodium falciparum infection. Flow sorting of PBMC yielded separate Vgamma9/Vdelta2+ and Vdelta2-negative gammadelta T cell populations for bulk repertoire analysis. TCRdb re-called clones from the multiplex PCR reads using CATT. The table has 85,000 to 95,000 delta-chain clones, approximately 1.5% seen once; the top ten hold under 10%. The sample was gamma-delta T cells from blood. The receptors were sampled from a pool of human donors (malaria-infected and uninfected, not separated).

In its sample, this clone was seen a few times. The translation of this DNA and the TCRdb protein of a much larger clone differ at residue 21, probably owing to a read error; the protein shown here is translated from the DNA. The V gene is TRDV1, the J gene TRDJ1; D is perhaps TRDD3 (9 bases). The CDR3 is made up of 23 amino acids. Per the germline V gene, CDR1 is TSWWSYY and CDR2 is QGS. The CDR3 loop reads CALGELSPLPKFWVGDRTDKPIF. CDR3 in DNA: TGTGCTCTTGGGGAACTTTCGCCCCTTCCTAAGTTTTGGGTGGGGGATAGGACCGATAAACCCATCTTT.

A word on this clone: Given a far larger clone just one base away, this is likely a sequencing read error. The sample has other DNA sequences that encode this CDR3 too. Here the V gene is TRDV2, but the J gene went uncalled; TRDD3 is the table's D call, not checked against the DNA. The CDR3 is 14 amino acids. Germline V gene sequence: CDR1 GEAIGNYY, CDR2 EKD. In DNA form, the CDR3 reads TGTGCCTGTGACACCGGACGGCACACCGATAAGCTCATCTTT. As protein: CACDTGRHTDKLIF.

This clone has only a few counts. With only one base between it and a far larger clone, this is likely a read error. The rearrangement links TRDV1 to TRDJ1; D remains unclear. TCRdb carries no J gene annotation; the J gene was assigned here by matching the DNA with germline. Looked up from germline, CDR1 is TSWWSYY and CDR2 is QGS. The CDR3 is made up of 21 amino acids. The CDR3 DNA follows: TGTGCTCTTGGGGAACGACTACTTATACTAGGCTTGGGAAGGTACACCGACAAACTCATCTTT. It codes for CALGERLLILGLGRYTDKLIF.

Sample share makes this clone medium-sized. The sample holds other DNA sequences that translate to the same CDR3. The rearrangement joins TRDV2 to TRDJ1; 7 positions agree with TRDD3. The CDR3 extends over 14 amino acids. V gave up 3 bases and J gave up 4 bases; unmatched junction bases: 7. Germline CDR1 GEAIGNYY, CDR2 EKD. The CDR3 DNA reads TGTGCCTGTGACCTGGGGGGGGATGTCGATAAACTCATCTTT. Translation gives CACDLGGDVDKLIF.

A word on this clone: TCRdb's entry gives the protein of a much larger clone, which mismatches this DNA's translation at residue 4, likely from a read error; the protein reported here is translated from the DNA. This chain uses TRDV2 with TRDJ1; 9 bases match TRDD2. TCRdb offers no J gene call, so here the DNA was matched to germline to obtain one. Looked up from germline, CDR1 is GEAIGNYY and CDR2 is EKD. Trimming took 5 bases from V and 0 from J; bases not matched to a gene: 27. The CDR3 consists of 22 residues. The CDR3 DNA sequence: TGTGCCTGTGGCCGGCCCCACCCTTCCTACTTTACTGCTGGCGGGTACACCGATAAACTCATCTTT. It codes for CACGRPHPSYFTAGGYTDKLIF.

This clone turned up a few times. This DNA's translation and the protein TCRdb lists, from a much larger clone, do not match at residue 14, likely due to a read error; the protein shown is translated from the DNA. Other DNA sequences of this sample code for an identical CDR3. CDR3 residues: CALGELVTTSVGFRGITYTDKLIF. CDR3 in DNA: TGTGCTCTTGGGGAACTAGTTACCACCTCTGTGGGGTTCAGGGGGATAACCTACACCGATAAACTCATCTTT. The V call is TRDV1, the J call TRDJ1, with 8 bases that match TRDD3. TCRdb does not report a J gene; here it was assigned by matching the DNA to germline references. Germline V CDR1 and CDR2: TSWWSYY, QGS. The CDR3 is 24 residues long. The V and J ends lost 0 bases and 0 bases, in that order; junction bases with no gene match: 27.

This clone showed up just a few times. The protein recorded in TCRdb matches a much larger clone and deviates from this DNA's translation at residues 7 and 12, suggesting a read error; the protein here is obtained by translating the DNA. This chain joins TRDV1 and TRDJ1; D call uncertain. Trimming stripped 0 bases from V and 0 bases from J, with 20 bases between. Germline loops: CDR1 TSWWSYY, CDR2 QGS. The CDR3 runs 19 residues. The CDR3 sequence: CALGELGPARPSYTDKLIF. The DNA of the CDR3 is TGTGCTCTTGGGGAACTAGGACCAGCCCGACCCTCGTACACCGATAAACTCATCTTT.

This clone was observed a handful of times. Only one base separates this from a far larger clonotype, so it likely reflects a read error. The CDR3 sequence is CALGISCGGYNDKLIF. The DNA of the CDR3 is TGTGCTCTTGGGATTAGTTGTGGGGGGTACAACGATAAACTCATCTTT. V is TRDV1 and J is TRDJ1; D might be TRDD3 (6 bases). TCRdb gives no J gene; it was assigned here by matching the DNA to germline. CDR1 is TSWWSYY, CDR2 QGS, per germline. The V end lost 5 bases, the J end lost 4 bases, and 20 bases lay between the germline ends. The CDR3 has 16 residues.

A note on this clone: A single base is all that separates this from a far larger clone, so a read error is likely. In the same sample, other DNA sequences code for this CDR3. V gene TRDV2 combines with J gene TRDJ1; D not certain. TCRdb offers no J gene call, so here the DNA was matched to germline to obtain one. This CDR3 has 16 amino acids. Germline assignment: CDR1 GEAIGNYY and CDR2 EKD. V was trimmed by 3 bases and J by 0 bases, leaving 16 bases between them. The CDR3 sequence: CACDALYTLYTDKLIF. CDR3 nucleotide sequence: TGTGCCTGTGACGCTCTGTATACCTTGTACACCGATAAACTCATCTTT.

This clone came up a few times. This is likely an artifact of a read error, given a far larger clone one base away. This sample includes further DNA sequences coding for the same CDR3. The chain is built from TRDV1 and TRDJ1; 7 nucleotides align to TRDD3. In germline, CDR1 is TSWWSYY, CDR2 QGS. The trim removed 0 bases at V and 6 bases at J, leaving 19 bases unmatched. The CDR3 is 19 residues long. CDR3 loop: CALGELGPSLLGDKHKLIF. In DNA, the CDR3 is TGTGCTCTTGGGGAACTAGGACCTTCTTTACTTGGGGATAAGCATAAACTCATCTTT.

Only a few counts were recorded for this clone. A far more abundant clone sits one base away, making this likely a read error. Other DNA variants within this sample encode the same CDR3. The V gene is TRDV1, the J gene TRDJ1; possibly TRDD2 for D (6 bases). Matching the DNA to germline supplied the J gene, which TCRdb does not give. This CDR3 contains 18 residues. The germline gives CDR1 TSWWSYY, CDR2 QGS. In DNA, the CDR3 is TGCGCTCTTGGGGAAGCCTTCTTCCTCGACGGGAGAGGGGGTAAACTCATCTTT. This gives the protein CALGEAFFLDGRGGKLIF.

Notes on this clone: With only one base between it and a far larger clone, this is likely a read error. This sample includes further DNA sequences coding for the same CDR3. J is TRDJ3 and V is TRDV2, with 8 bases identical to TRDD3. TCRdb leaves out the J gene; it was filled in here by matching the DNA to germline. This CDR3 is 19 amino acids long. From germline, CDR1 is GEAIGNYY and CDR2 EKD. V trimming: 0 bases; J trimming: 3 bases; junction bases outside the gene matches: 9. Here the CDR3 reads CACDTVGTGGYWDTRQMFF. In DNA form, the CDR3 reads TGTGCCTGTGACACCGTGGGAACGGGGGGATACTGGGACACCCGACAGATGTTTTTC.

This clone was counted between two and nine times. TCRdb's protein, taken from a much larger clone, differs from this DNA's translation at residue 15, likely owing to a read error; the protein displayed comes from the DNA. V usage is TRDV1 and J usage is TRDJ1; TRDD3 aligns across 8 bases. TCRdb is silent on the J gene; assignment here came from matching the DNA to germline. This CDR3 has 21 residues. Germline V lookup: CDR1 TSWWSYY, CDR2 QGS. The J segment lost 7 bases and the V segment lost 1 base, leaving 26 bases of the junction unmatched. CDR3 sequence reads: CALGEHFGLPRYWGMSGKLIF. The CDR3 DNA reads TGTGCTCTTGGGGAACATTTCGGTCTTCCTCGTTATTGGGGGATGTCTGGTAAACTCATCTTT.

In its sample, this clone was seen a few times. TCRdb assigns this DNA the protein of a much larger clone, which departs from its translation at residue 13; this likely reflects a read error, and the protein shown comes from translating the DNA. The chain has TRDV1 and TRDJ1, with TRDD3 identical over 8 bases. Germline V gene lookup returns CDR1 TSWWSYY and CDR2 QGS. This CDR3 region has 19 residues. The V and J ends lost 0 bases and 0 bases, in that order; junction bases with no gene match: 12. The CDR3 reads CALGELSYQGDSHTDKLIF. Here the CDR3 DNA reads TGTGCTCTTGGGGAACTATCCTACCAGGGGGATAGCCACACCGATAAACTCATCTTT.

Regarding this clone: A far larger clone is just one base off, so this is likely a read error. Additional DNA sequences in this sample encode the identical CDR3. J is TRDJ1 and V is TRDV1; D unclear. Germline V gives CDR1 TSWWSYY, CDR2 QGS. The CDR3 runs to 12 residues. CDR3 coding DNA: TGTGCTCTTGGGCCGTACACTGATAAACTCATCTTT. Protein product: CALGPYTDKLIF.

Only a few counts were recorded for this clone. It differs at one base from a far larger clone, so likely a read error. V is TRDV2 and J is TRDJ1; 8 nucleotides agree with TRDD3. No J gene was available from TCRdb, and it was assigned here by a germline match of the DNA. Germline CDR1 GEAIGNYY, CDR2 EKD. The CDR3 spans 16 residues. CDR3 in amino acids: CACDKLGGEYTDKLIF. The CDR3 DNA is TGTGCCTGCGACAAACTGGGGGGTGAGTACACCGATAAACTCATCTTT.

A few counts support this clone. The protein TCRdb lists belongs to a much larger clone and differs from this DNA's translation at residue 11, which points to a read error; the protein shown is made from the DNA. J is TRDJ1 and V is TRDV3; the D gene is possibly TRDD2 (6 bases). CDR1 and CDR2 (germline): TVYSNPD, GDNSRS (reference sequence). The V end lost 4 bases, the J end lost 0 bases, and 24 bases lay between the germline ends. CDR3 length: 17 amino acids. DNA for the CDR3: TGTGCCTATAAACCTTCCCCTCGGGGGGCCCACACCGATAAACTCATCTTT. It codes for CAYKPSPRGAHTDKLIF.

This clone came up a few times. This likely reflects a read error, since a far larger clone is one base away. The identical CDR3 is also encoded by other nucleotide sequences in the sample. This sequence joins TRDV1 and TRDJ1; a weak D match, TRDD3 (6 bases). From germline, CDR1 is TSWWSYY and CDR2 QGS. The CDR3 has 19 amino acids. Deletions cut 6 bases from V and 0 bases from J, with 26 bases between. CDR3 in amino acids: CALGFPTWDWDLYTDKLIF. CDR3 DNA sequence: TGTGCTCTTGGCTTCCCTACGTGGGACTGGGACCTTTACACCGATAAACTCATCTTT.

This clone has more than one count but fewer than ten. A read error likely explains why the TCRdb protein, taken from a much larger clone, differs from this DNA's translation at residue 14; the protein shown is translated from the DNA. For the CDR3, the DNA is TGTGCTCTTGGGAACGTCCCTACGCTGGGGGATAGGGGACCGTACACCGATAAACTCATCTTT. This sequence encodes CALGNVPTLGDRGPYTDKLIF. V gene TRDV1 combines with J gene TRDJ1; 10 bases are a match to TRDD3. The J gene was missing in TCRdb and was found by matching the end of the DNA to germline. V shed 5 bases, J shed 0 bases, and the junction held 21 bases outside the gene matches. Per the germline V gene, CDR1 is TSWWSYY and CDR2 is QGS. The CDR3 is made up of 21 amino acids.

In this sample, this clone turned up a few times. The protein given by TCRdb reflects a much larger clone and differs at residue 17 from this DNA's translation, likely from a read error; the protein shown is the DNA's translation. The J gene is TRDJ1, the V gene TRDV1, with D maybe TRDD3 (5 bases). No J segment appears in TCRdb, so it was assigned here by matching the sequence to germline. The CDR3 spans 22 residues. The germline V gene encodes CDR1 TSWWSYY and CDR2 QGS. V dropped 3 bases and J dropped 3 bases, with 35 bases sitting between them. The CDR3 reads CALGEGFSTSRGTVPYADKLIF. CDR3 sequence (DNA): TGTGCTCTTGGGGAGGGATTTTCTACGAGTAGAGGGACCGTACCGTACGCCGATAAACTCATCTTT.